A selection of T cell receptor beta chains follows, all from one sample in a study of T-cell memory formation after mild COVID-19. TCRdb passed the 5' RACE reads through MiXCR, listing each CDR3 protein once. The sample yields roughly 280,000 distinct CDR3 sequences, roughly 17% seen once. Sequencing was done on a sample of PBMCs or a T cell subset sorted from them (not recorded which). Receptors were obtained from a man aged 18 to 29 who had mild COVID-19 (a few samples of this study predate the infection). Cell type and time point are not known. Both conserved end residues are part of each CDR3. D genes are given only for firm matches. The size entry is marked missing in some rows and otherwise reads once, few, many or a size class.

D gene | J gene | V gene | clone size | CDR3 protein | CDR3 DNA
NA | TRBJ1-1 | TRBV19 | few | CASSAWDPQNTEAFF | TGTGCCAGTAGTGCTTGGGACCCCCAGAACACTGAAGCTTTCTTT
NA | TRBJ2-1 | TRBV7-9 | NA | CASSLALGNEQFF | TGTGCCAGCAGCTTAGCTCTAGGAAATGAGCAGTTCTTC
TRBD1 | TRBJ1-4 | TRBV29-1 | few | CSVEKTGMGEKLFF | TGCAGCGTTGAAAAGACAGGGATGGGTGAAAAACTGTTTTTT
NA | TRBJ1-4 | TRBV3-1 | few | CASSQGDGSNEKLFF | TGTGCCAGCAGCCAAGGAGACGGATCTAATGAAAAACTGTTTTTT
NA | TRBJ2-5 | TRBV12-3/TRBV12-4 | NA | CASSYRAYQETQYF | TGTGCCAGCAGTTACAGGGCGTACCAAGAGACCCAGTACTTC
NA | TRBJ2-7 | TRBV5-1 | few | CASSLMQSYEQYF | TGCGCCAGCAGCTTGATGCAGTCCTACGAGCAGTACTTC
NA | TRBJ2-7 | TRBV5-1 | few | CASSLNPGPYEQYF | TGCGCCAGCAGCTTGAACCCAGGCCCCTACGAGCAGTACTTC
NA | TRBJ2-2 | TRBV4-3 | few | CASSPEPPPGLNTGELFF | TGCGCCAGCAGCCCAGAACCACCTCCCGGATTGAACACCGGGGAGCTGTTTTTT
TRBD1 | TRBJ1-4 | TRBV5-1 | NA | CASSLARTGVATNEKLFF | TGCGCCAGCAGCTTGGCCCGGACAGGGGTCGCAACTAATGAAAAACTGTTTTTT
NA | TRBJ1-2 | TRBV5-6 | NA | CANSGARLKTF | TGTGCCAACAGCGGGGCCCGGTTGAAGACCTTC
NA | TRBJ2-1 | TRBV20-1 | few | CSAREGGPVNEQFF | TGCAGTGCTAGAGAAGGGGGGCCCGTCAATGAGCAGTTCTTC
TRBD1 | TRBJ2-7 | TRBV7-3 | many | CASSWTGRDEQYF | TGTGCCAGCAGCTGGACAGGGCGGGACGAGCAGTACTTC
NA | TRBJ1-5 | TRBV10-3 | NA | CAISPGNSNQPQHF | TGTGCCATCAGTCCTGGGAATAGCAATCAGCCCCAGCATTTT
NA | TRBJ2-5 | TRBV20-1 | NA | CSARDGRFQETQYF | TGCAGTGCTAGAGATGGACGGTTTCAAGAGACCCAGTACTTC
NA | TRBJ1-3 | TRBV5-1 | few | CASSFSDSGNTIYF | TGCGCCAGCAGCTTCTCAGACTCTGGAAACACCATATATTTT
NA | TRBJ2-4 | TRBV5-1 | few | CASSPGDRDDIQYF | TGCGCCAGCAGCCCGGGGGACAGAGACGACATTCAGTACTTC
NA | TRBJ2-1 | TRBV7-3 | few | CASSHEGGYNEQFF | TGTGCCAGCAGCCACGAGGGGGGTTACAATGAGCAGTTCTTC
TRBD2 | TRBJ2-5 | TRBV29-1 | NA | CSVQGGNGETQYF | TGCAGCGTTCAGGGAGGGAATGGCGAGACCCAGTACTTC
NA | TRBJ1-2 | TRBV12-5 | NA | CASASAGGRHYGYTF | TGTGCTAGTGCCTCTGCCGGGGGGCGCCACTATGGCTACACCTTC
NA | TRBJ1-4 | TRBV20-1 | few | CSASNSRALNEKLFF | TGCAGTGCTAGTAATTCAAGGGCCCTTAATGAAAAACTGTTTTTT
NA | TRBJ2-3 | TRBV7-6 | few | CASSIQHPDTQYF | TGTGCCAGCAGCATACAGCATCCGGATACGCAGTATTTT
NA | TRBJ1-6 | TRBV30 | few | CASVGLTGYRNNSPLHF | TGTGCCTCCGTTGGATTAACAGGGTATAGGAATAATTCACCCCTCCACTTT
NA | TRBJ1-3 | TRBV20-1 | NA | CSAISGASNRDTIYF | TGCAGTGCTATTAGTGGGGCCTCCAATCGGGACACCATATATTTT
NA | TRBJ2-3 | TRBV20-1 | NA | CSATPGSETDTQYF | TGCAGTGCGACCCCGGGATCTGAGACAGATACGCAGTATTTT
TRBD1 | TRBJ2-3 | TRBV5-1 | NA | CASSPRTGLADTQYF | TGCGCCAGCAGCCCCCGGACAGGGTTAGCAGATACGCAGTATTTT
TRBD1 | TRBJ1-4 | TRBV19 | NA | CASTMSGQAKEKLFF | TGTGCCAGTACTATGAGCGGACAGGCCAAAGAAAAACTGTTTTTT
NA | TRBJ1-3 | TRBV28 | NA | CASRHYSRYGNTIYF | TGTGCCAGCAGACATTACTCCAGATATGGAAACACCATATATTTT
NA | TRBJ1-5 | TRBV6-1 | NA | CASSERGVVNQPQHF | TGTGCCAGCAGTGAAAGGGGGGTCGTAAATCAGCCCCAGCATTTT
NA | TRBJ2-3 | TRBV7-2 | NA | CASTNLGGLPTDTQYF | TGTGCCAGCACCAATTTGGGGGGGCTCCCCACAGATACGCAGTATTTT
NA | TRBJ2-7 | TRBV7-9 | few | CASSLERYEQYF | TGTGCCAGCAGCCTAGAACGCTACGAGCAGTACTTC
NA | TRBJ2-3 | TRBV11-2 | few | CASSLESDTQYF | TGTGCCAGCAGCCTAGAGTCCGATACGCAGTATTTT
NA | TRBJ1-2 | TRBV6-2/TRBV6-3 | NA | CASSPTPSYGYTF | TGTGCCAGCAGTCCGACCCCATCCTATGGCTACACCTTC
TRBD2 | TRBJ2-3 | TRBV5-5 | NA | CASRPGTSGGGDTQYF | TGTGCCAGCAGACCCGGGACTAGCGGGGGGGGCGATACGCAGTATTTT
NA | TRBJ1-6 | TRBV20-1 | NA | CSARDPTSYYNSPLHF | TGCAGTGCTAGAGACCCGACTTCCTACTATAATTCACCCCTCCACTTT
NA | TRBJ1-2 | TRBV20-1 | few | CSALRSSYGYTF | TGCAGTGCTCTCAGGAGCTCCTATGGCTACACCTTC
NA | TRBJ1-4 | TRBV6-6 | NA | CASGYITPNEKLFF | TGTGCCAGCGGGTACATCACGCCAAACGAAAAACTGTTTTTT
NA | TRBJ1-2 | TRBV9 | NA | CASSVDPENYGYTF | TGTGCCAGCAGCGTAGACCCGGAGAACTATGGCTACACCTTC
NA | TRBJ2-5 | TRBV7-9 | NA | CASSTRAGMETQYF | TGTGCCAGCAGCACAAGGGCGGGGATGGAGACCCAGTACTTC
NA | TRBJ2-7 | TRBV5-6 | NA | CASSQGHNEQYF | TGTGCCAGCAGCCAGGGGCACAACGAGCAGTACTTC
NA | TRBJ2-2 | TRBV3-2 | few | CASSQDDRERTGELFF | TGTGCCAGCAGCCAAGATGACAGGGAGAGGACCGGGGAGCTGTTTTTT
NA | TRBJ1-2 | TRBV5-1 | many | CASSAQGDGYTF | TGCGCCAGCAGCGCCCAGGGAGATGGCTACACCTTC
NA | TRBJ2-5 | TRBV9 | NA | CASSRQDQETQYF | TGTGCCAGCAGCAGGCAGGACCAAGAGACCCAGTACTTC
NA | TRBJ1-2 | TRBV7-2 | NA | CASSFTLYGYTF | TGTGCCAGCAGCTTTACCCTGTATGGCTACACCTTC
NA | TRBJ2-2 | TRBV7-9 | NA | CASSSGITNTGELFF | TGTGCCAGCAGCTCCGGGATCACTAACACCGGGGAGCTGTTTTTT
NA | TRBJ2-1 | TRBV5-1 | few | CASRGSSSYNEQFF | TGCGCCAGCAGAGGAAGTAGCTCCTACAATGAGCAGTTCTTC
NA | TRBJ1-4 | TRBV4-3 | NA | CASSQDRTLGGEKLFF | TGCGCCAGCAGCCAAGATCGGACTCTCGGTGGAGAAAAACTGTTTTTT
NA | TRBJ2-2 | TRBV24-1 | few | CATAEQGTGELFF | TGTGCCACCGCTGAGCAGGGGACCGGGGAGCTGTTTTTT
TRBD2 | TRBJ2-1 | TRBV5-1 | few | CASSLEGLAQAGEQFF | TGCGCCAGCAGCTTGGAGGGACTAGCGCAGGCGGGGGAGCAGTTCTTC
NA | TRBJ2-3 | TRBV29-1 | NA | CSAERSGPDTQYF | TGCAGCGCCGAAAGAAGCGGTCCGGATACGCAGTATTTT
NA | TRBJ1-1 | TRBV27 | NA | CASAGGTEAFF | TGTGCCAGCGCGGGCGGCACTGAAGCTTTCTTT
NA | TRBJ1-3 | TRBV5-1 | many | CASSLGQGNTIYF | TGCGCCAGCAGCTTGGGACAGGGAAACACCATATATTTT
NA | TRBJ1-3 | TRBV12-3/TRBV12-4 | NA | CASSLLVQYGNTIYF | TGTGCCAGCAGTTTATTAGTCCAGTATGGAAACACCATATATTTT
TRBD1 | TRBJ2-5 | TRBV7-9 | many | CASSPIWDRAETQYF | TGTGCCAGCAGCCCCATCTGGGACAGGGCAGAGACCCAGTACTTC